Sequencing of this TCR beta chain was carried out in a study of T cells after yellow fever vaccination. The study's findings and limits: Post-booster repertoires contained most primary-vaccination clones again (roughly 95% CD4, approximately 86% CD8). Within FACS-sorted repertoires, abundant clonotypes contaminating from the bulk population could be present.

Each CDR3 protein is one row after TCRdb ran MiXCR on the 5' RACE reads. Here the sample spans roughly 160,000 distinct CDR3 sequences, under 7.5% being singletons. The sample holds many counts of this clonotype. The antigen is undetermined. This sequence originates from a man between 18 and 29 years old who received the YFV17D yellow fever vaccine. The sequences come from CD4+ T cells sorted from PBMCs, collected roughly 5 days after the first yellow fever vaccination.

CDR3 in amino acids: CASSSSGGYGYTF. CDR3 bases: TGTGCCAGCAGTTCGTCGGGGGGATATGGCTACACCTTC. The rearrangement uses TRBV28 and TRBJ1-2; the D gene is possibly TRBD1 (5 bases). This CDR3 has 13 residues. The germline V and J ends were trimmed by 4 bases and 5 bases, with 11 bases remaining between them. Germline assignment: CDR1 MDHEN and CDR2 SYDVKM.